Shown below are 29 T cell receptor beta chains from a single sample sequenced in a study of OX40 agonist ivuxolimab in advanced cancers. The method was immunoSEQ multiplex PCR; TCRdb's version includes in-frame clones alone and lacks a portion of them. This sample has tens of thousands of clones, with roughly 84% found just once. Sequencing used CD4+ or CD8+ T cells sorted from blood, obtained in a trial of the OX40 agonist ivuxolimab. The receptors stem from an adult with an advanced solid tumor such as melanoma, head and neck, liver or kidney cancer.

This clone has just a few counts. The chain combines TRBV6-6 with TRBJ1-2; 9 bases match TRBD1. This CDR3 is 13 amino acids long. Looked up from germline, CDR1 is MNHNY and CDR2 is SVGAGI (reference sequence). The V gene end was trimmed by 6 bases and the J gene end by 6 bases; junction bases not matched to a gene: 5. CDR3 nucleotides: TGTGCCAGCAGGACCGGGACAGGGCATGGCTACACCTTC. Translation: CASRTGTGHGYTF.

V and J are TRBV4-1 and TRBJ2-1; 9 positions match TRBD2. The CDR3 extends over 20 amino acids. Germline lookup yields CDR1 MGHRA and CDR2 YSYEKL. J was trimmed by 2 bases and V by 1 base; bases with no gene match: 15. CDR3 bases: TGCGCCAGCAGCCAAGTTCCCACGGCTAGACTAGCGGCTACCTACAATGAGCAGTTCTTC. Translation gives CASSQVPTARLAATYNEQFF.

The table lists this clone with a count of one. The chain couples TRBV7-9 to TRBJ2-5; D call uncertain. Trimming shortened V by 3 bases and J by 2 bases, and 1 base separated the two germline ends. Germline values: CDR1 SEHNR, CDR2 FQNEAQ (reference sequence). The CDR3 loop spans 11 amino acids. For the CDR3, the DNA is TGTGCCAGCAGCTTTCAAGAGACCCAGTACTTC. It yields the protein CASSFQETQYF.

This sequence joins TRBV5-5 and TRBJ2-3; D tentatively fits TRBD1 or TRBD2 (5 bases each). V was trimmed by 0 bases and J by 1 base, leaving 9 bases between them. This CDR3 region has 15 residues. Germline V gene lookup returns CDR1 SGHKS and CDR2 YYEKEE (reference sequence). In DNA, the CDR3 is TGTGCCAGCAGCTTGGACGGGACCCGCACAGATACGCAGTATTTT. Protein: CASSLDGTRTDTQYF.

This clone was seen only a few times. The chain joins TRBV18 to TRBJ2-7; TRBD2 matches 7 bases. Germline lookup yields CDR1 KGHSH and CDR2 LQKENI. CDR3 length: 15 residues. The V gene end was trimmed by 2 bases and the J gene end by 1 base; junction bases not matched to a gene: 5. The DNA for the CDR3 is TGTGCCAGCTCACCAAAGGCGGGAGTTTCCTACGAGCAGTACTTC. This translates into CASSPKAGVSYEQYF.

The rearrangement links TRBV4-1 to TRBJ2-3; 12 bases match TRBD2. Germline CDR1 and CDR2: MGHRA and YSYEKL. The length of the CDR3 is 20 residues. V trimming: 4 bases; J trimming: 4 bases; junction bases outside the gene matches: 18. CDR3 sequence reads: CASSRRVPGLAGSGPDTQYF. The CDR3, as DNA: TGCGCCAGCAGCCGCCGGGTGCCCGGACTAGCGGGATCTGGGCCAGATACGCAGTATTTT.

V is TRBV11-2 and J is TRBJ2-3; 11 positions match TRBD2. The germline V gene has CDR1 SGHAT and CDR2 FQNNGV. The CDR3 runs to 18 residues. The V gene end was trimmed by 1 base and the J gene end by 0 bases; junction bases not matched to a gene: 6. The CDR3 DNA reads TGTGCCAGCAGCTTAGGGACTAGCGGGCGCACTAGCACAGATACGCAGTATTTT. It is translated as CASSLGTSGRTSTDTQYF.

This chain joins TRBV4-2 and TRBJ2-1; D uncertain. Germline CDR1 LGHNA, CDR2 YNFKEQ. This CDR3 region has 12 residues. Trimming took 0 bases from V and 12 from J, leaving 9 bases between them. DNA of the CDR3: TGTGCCAGCAGCCAAGATCTAACGGGGCAGTTCTTC. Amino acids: CASSQDLTGQFF.

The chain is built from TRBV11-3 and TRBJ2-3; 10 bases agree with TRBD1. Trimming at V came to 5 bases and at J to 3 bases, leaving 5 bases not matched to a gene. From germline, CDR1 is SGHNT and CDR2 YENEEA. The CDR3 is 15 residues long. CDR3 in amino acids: CASSLWTGGTDTQYF. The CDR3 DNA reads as TGTGCCAGCAGCCTCTGGACAGGGGGGACAGATACGCAGTATTTT.

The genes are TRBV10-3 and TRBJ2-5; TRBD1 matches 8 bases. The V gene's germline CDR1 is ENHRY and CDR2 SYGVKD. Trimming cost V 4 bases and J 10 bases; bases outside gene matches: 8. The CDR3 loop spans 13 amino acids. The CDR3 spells CAISGTGGGDQYF. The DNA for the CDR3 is TGTGCCATCAGTGGAACAGGGGGAGGTGACCAGTACTTC.

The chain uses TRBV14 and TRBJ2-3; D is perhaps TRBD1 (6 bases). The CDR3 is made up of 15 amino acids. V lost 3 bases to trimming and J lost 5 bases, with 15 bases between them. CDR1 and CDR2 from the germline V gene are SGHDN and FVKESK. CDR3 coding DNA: TGTGCCAGCAGCCATCTCACAGGGCCCGGAGATACGCAGTATTTT. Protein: CASSHLTGPGDTQYF.

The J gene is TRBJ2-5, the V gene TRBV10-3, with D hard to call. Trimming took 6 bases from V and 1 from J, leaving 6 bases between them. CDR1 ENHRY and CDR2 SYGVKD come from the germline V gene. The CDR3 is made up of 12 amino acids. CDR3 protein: CAIRDGQETQYF. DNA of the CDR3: TGTGCCATCAGGGACGGCCAAGAGACCCAGTACTTC.

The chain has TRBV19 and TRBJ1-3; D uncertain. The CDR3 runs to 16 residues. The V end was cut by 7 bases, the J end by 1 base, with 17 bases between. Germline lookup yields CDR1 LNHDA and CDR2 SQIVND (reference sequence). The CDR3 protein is CASTPSGTRSGNTIYF. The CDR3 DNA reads TGTGCCAGTACCCCATCGGGTACTCGGTCTGGAAACACCATATATTTT.

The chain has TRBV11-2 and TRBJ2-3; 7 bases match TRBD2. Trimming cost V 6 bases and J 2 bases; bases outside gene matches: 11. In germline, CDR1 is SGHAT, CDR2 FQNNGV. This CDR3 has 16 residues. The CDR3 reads CASRERDLSLTDTQYF. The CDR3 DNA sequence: TGTGCCAGCAGGGAGCGGGATCTGTCACTCACAGATACGCAGTATTTT.

In nucleotides, the CDR3 is TGTGCCAGTAACCGGGACAGGGGGCGCGTTGAGCAGTTCTTC. Translating gives CASNRDRGRVEQFF. This chain links TRBV18 with TRBJ2-1; 12 nucleotides agree with TRBD1. CDR1 is KGHSH and CDR2 is LQKENI in the germline V gene. This CDR3 contains 14 residues. Trimming removed 9 bases from V and 9 bases from J; junction bases left unmatched: 9.

CDR3 nucleotide sequence: TGTGCCAGCTCACCACGGGCCATCCTGGGGGAGACCCAGTACTTC. Protein product: CASSPRAILGETQYF. V gene TRBV18 combines with J gene TRBJ2-5, with unresolved D. V was pared by 1 base and J by 5 bases, with 14 bases between. This CDR3 comprises 15 residues. Germline CDR1 reads KGHSH; CDR2 reads LQKENI.

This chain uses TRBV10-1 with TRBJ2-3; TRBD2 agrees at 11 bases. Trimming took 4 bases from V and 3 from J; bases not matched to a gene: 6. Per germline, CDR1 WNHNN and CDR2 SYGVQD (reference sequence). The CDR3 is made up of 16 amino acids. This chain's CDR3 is CASSVGSGRATDTQYF. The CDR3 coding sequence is TGCGCCAGCAGTGTCGGTAGCGGGAGGGCGACAGATACGCAGTATTTT.

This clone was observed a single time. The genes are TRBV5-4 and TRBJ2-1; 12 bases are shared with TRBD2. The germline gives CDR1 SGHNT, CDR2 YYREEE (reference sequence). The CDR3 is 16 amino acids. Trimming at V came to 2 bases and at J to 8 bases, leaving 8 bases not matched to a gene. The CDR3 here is CASSLPTSGRLDEQFF. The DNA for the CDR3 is TGTGCCAGCAGCTTACCCACTAGCGGGAGGTTGGATGAGCAGTTCTTC.

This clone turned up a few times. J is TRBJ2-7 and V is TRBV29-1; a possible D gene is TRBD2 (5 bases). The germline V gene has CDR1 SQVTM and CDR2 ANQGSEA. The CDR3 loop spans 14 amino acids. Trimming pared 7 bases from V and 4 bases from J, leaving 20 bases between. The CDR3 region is CSAWTFSLPYEQYF. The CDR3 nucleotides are TGCAGCGCCTGGACTTTTTCCCTACCTTACGAGCAGTACTTC.

The CDR3 region is CASPGNTEAFF. CDR3 nucleotide sequence: TGTGCCTCCCCGGGGAACACTGAAGCTTTCTTT. The chain combines TRBV6-1 with TRBJ1-1, with no clear D. Germline values: CDR1 MNHNS, CDR2 SASEGT. Between the trimmed V and J ends, which lost 11 bases and 1 base, there was a span of 8 bases. The CDR3 consists of 11 residues.

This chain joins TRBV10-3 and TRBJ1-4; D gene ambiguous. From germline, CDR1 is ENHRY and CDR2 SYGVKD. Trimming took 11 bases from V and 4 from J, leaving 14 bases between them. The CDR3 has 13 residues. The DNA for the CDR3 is TGTGCCTCAACCGGCAGCCTTAATGAAAAACTGTTTTTT. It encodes CASTGSLNEKLFF.

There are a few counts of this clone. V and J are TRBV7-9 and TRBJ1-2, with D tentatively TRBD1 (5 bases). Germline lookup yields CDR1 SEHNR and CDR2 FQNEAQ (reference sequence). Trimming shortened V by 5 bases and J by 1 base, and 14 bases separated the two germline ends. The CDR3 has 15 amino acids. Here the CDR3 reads CASSDGHLINYGYTF. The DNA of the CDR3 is TGTGCCAGCAGCGACGGACATCTAATTAACTATGGCTACACCTTC.

CDR3 DNA: TGCGCCAGCAGCCAGGGGGCAGGCACAGATACGCAGTATTTT. Protein sequence: CASSQGAGTDTQYF. V gene TRBV4-1 combines with J gene TRBJ2-3; TRBD1 is a possible D gene (6 bases). The CDR3 totals 14 residues. Looked up from germline, CDR1 is MGHRA and CDR2 is YSYEKL. V lost 3 bases to trimming and J lost 1 base, with 8 bases between them.

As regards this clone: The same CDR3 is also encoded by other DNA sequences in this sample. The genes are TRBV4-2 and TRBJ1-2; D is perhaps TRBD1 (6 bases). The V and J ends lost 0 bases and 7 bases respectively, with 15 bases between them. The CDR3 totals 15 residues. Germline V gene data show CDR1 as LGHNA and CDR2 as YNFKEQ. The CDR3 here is CASSQEGGDRVGYTF. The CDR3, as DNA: TGTGCCAGCAGCCAAGAGGGGGGCGATCGCGTTGGCTACACCTTC.

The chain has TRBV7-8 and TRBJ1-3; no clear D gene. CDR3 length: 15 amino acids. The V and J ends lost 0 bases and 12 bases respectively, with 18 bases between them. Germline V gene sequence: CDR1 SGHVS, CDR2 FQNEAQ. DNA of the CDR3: TGTGCCAGCAGCTTAGCGGTAGTGGGTGAGAGCAACATATATTTT. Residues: CASSLAVVGESNIYF.

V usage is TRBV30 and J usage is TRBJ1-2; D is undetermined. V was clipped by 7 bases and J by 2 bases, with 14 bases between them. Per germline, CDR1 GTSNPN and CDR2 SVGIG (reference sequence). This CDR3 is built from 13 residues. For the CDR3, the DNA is TGTGCCTTACGAGACCAGGTGAACTATGGCTACACCTTC. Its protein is CALRDQVNYGYTF.

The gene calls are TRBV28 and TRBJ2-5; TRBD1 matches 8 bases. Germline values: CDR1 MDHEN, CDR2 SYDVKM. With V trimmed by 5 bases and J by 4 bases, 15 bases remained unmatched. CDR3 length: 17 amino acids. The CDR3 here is CASSPTTGELGRETQYF. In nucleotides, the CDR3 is TGTGCCAGCAGTCCAACGACAGGGGAATTGGGCCGAGAGACCCAGTACTTC.

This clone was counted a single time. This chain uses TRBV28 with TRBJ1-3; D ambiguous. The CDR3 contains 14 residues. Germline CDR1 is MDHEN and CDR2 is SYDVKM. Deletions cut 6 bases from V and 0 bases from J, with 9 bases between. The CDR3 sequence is CASSAESSGNTIYF. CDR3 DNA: TGTGCCAGCAGCGCTGAGAGCTCTGGAAACACCATATATTTT.

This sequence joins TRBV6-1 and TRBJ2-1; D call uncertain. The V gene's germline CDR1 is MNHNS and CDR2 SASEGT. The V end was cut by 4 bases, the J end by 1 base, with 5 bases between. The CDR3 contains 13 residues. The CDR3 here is CASSAFSYNEQFF. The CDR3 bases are TGTGCCAGCAGTGCTTTTTCCTACAATGAGCAGTTCTTC.